Listed here are 25 T cell receptor beta chains from one sample, sequenced in a study of cytomegalovirus exposure and HLA in healthy donors. Method: immunoSEQ multiplex PCR; TCRdb's copy keeps in-frame clones and lacks some. Of about 120,000 clones listed, roughly 89% are singletons. The material sequenced was PBMCs. Receptors originate from a woman under 30 in good health and CMV-seronegative.

About this clone: The germline gene is not matched at one end of the junction; a read error may be the cause. V usage is TRBV7-9 and J usage is TRBJ2-3; 12 bases are a match to TRBD2. The CDR3 loop spans 15 amino acids. Germline V gives CDR1 SEHNR, CDR2 FQNEAQ (reference sequence). This CDR3 is CASSLAGGWGDTQYF. The CDR3 region has the DNA TGTGCCAGCAGCCTAGCGGGAGGGTGGGGAGATACGCAGTATTTT.

The V and J genes are TRBV4-3 and TRBJ2-5, with a weak D call TRBD1 (5 bases). Per germline, CDR1 LGHNA and CDR2 YSLEER. V was shortened by 2 bases and J by 4 bases, with 14 bases between the two germline ends. The CDR3 length is 15 residues. The DNA of the CDR3 is TGCGCCAGCAGCCAAACGACAGCGATGGGAGAGACCCAGTACTTC. The encoded protein is CASSQTTAMGETQYF.

The chain has TRBV30 and TRBJ1-5, with 7 bases lining up with TRBD1. Germline V gene sequence: CDR1 GTSNPN, CDR2 SVGIG (reference sequence). Trimming at V came to 4 bases and at J to 0 bases, leaving 9 bases not matched to a gene. CDR3 length: 16 residues. The CDR3 sequence is CAWIGQEGYSNQPQHF. CDR3 sequence (DNA): TGTGCCTGGATCGGACAGGAGGGATATAGCAATCAGCCCCAGCATTTT.

The chain has TRBV11-2 and TRBJ1-3; D gene unclear. The CDR3 has 11 residues. Between the trimmed V and J ends, which lost 6 bases and 11 bases, there was a span of 11 bases. Germline CDR1 SGHAT, CDR2 FQNNGV. The CDR3 DNA follows: TGTGCCAGCAGGAGGGAATATTCCATATATTTT. It specifies CASRREYSIYF.

The V gene is TRBV29-1, the J gene TRBJ2-5, with 10 bases lining up with TRBD2. The CDR3 runs to 13 residues. Losses at the gene ends were 7 bases for V and 5 bases for J; bases not matched to a gene: 7. CDR1 SQVTM and CDR2 ANQGSEA come from the germline V gene. This CDR3 reads CSAGTSEFETQYF. The CDR3 DNA is TGCAGCGCGGGGACTAGCGAGTTCGAGACCCAGTACTTC.

J is TRBJ2-2 and V is TRBV7-6; D not resolved. V was cut by 5 bases and J by 4 bases, with 11 bases left in between. The CDR3 loop spans 14 amino acids. The germline gives CDR1 SGHVS, CDR2 FNYEAQ. The CDR3, as DNA: TGTGCCAGCAGCCCTAGACTGCTCACCGGGGAGCTGTTTTTT. Residues: CASSPRLLTGELFF.

The chain is built from TRBV9 and TRBJ2-7, with TRBD1 matching over 8 bases. This CDR3 has 17 residues. J lost 7 bases, V lost 0 bases, and 15 bases had no gene match. CDR1 and CDR2 from the germline V gene are SGDLS and YYNGEE. The CDR3 sequence is CASSVGPEPRQGLEQYF. In DNA form, the CDR3 reads TGTGCCAGCAGCGTAGGACCTGAGCCGAGACAGGGGTTGGAGCAGTACTTC.

This chain links TRBV25-1 with TRBJ2-1; D is perhaps TRBD2 (7 bases). The V gene's germline CDR1 is MGHDK and CDR2 SYGVNS. This CDR3 is 17 amino acids long. V was pared by 5 bases and J by 2 bases, with 19 bases between. CDR3 in amino acids: CASSIQGGARPYNEQFF. The CDR3 DNA reads TGTGCCAGCAGTATCCAAGGGGGGGCCCGCCCCTACAATGAGCAGTTCTTC. Based on the CDR3 plus reference TRBV25-1 and TRBJ2-1, the full variable domain is EADIYQTPRYLVIGTGKKITLECSQTMGHDKMYWYQQDPGMELHLIHYSYGVNSTEKGDLSSESTVSRIRTEHFPLTLESARPSHTSQYLCASSIQGGARPYNEQFFGPGTRLTVL.

The chain carries TRBV6-1 and TRBJ2-3; a possible D gene is TRBD1 (6 bases). V was clipped by 4 bases and J by 1 base, with 9 bases between them. This CDR3 has 14 residues. Germline V gives CDR1 MNHNS, CDR2 SASEGT. The CDR3 DNA reads as TGTGCCAGCAGTGTCAGGGGTGGCACAGATACGCAGTATTTT. Its translation is CASSVRGGTDTQYF.

The chain recombines TRBV2 with TRBJ2-5; the D gene is possibly TRBD2 (6 bases). The CDR3 loop spans 12 amino acids. Germline V gene sequence: CDR1 SNHLY, CDR2 FYNNEI. V was trimmed by 3 bases and J by 4 bases, leaving 6 bases between them. The CDR3 sequence: CASSEGGETQYF. For the CDR3, the DNA is TGTGCCAGCAGTGAGGGAGGAGAGACCCAGTACTTC.

This chain joins TRBV15 and TRBJ2-1; TRBD1 matches at 8 bases. Germline V lookup: CDR1 LNHNV, CDR2 YYDKDF (reference sequence). Trimming at V came to 11 bases and at J to 9 bases, leaving 12 bases not matched to a gene. The CDR3 loop spans 13 amino acids. This CDR3 is CAARKTGVSEQFF. As DNA, the CDR3 is TGTGCCGCGAGAAAGACAGGGGTTAGTGAGCAGTTCTTC.

This rearrangement joins TRBV5-1 to TRBJ1-4; unclear D gene. Germline CDR1 and CDR2: SGHRS and YFSETQ. The CDR3 contains 16 residues. V was shortened by 0 bases and J by 0 bases, with 9 bases between the two germline ends. The CDR3 DNA is TGCGCCAGCAGCTTGGTAGCGGCAGCAACTAATGAAAAACTGTTTTTT. Translating gives CASSLVAAATNEKLFF. The whole variable domain, remainder taken from reference TRBV5-1 and TRBJ1-4, is KAGVTQTPRYLIKTRGQQVTLSCSPISGHRSVSWYQQTPGQGLQFLFEYFSETQRNKGNFPGRFSGRQFSNSRSEMNVSTLELGDSALYLCASSLVAAATNEKLFFGSGTQLSVL.

This clone was counted once. The chain is built from TRBV6-5 and TRBJ2-5, with 8 bases lining up with TRBD1. CDR1 MNHEY and CDR2 SVGAGI come from the germline V gene. This CDR3 is 13 amino acids long. Unmatched junction bases numbered 6, after V lost 7 bases and J lost 5 bases. The CDR3 protein is CASTLDRGETQYF. The CDR3 DNA reads as TGTGCCAGCACCCTAGACAGGGGTGAGACCCAGTACTTC.

V is TRBV30 and J is TRBJ2-3; 8 nucleotides match TRBD1. The germline CDR1 and CDR2 sequences are GTSNPN and SVGIG (reference sequence). V lost 3 bases to trimming and J lost 3 bases; unmatched junction nucleotides: 11. This CDR3 is 16 amino acids long. The CDR3 DNA follows: TGTGCCTGGAGCCTCCAGGACAGGGTAGCAACAGATACGCAGTATTTT. It codes for CAWSLQDRVATDTQYF.

This chain links TRBV28 with TRBJ1-2; weak D call: TRBD1 (6 bases). Germline CDR1 MDHEN, CDR2 SYDVKM. V was clipped by 5 bases and J by 7 bases, with 17 bases between them. This CDR3 comprises 14 residues. The CDR3 region has the DNA TGTGCCAGCAGTCCTACAGGGTTCGCCGCTGGCTACACCTTC. Translated: CASSPTGFAAGYTF.

The rearrangement joins TRBV30 to TRBJ2-7; the D gene is possibly TRBD1 (6 bases). The germline V and J ends were trimmed by 4 bases and 2 bases, with 15 bases remaining between them. The germline CDR1 and CDR2 sequences are GTSNPN and SVGIG (reference sequence). This CDR3 is 14 amino acids long. The CDR3 here is CAWKTGPGTYEQYF. DNA for the CDR3: TGTGCCTGGAAGACAGGCCCAGGAACCTACGAGCAGTACTTC.

This chain links TRBV9 with TRBJ1-1; 8 positions match TRBD1. Germline loops: CDR1 SGDLS, CDR2 YYNGEE. V lost 3 bases to trimming and J lost 4 bases; unmatched junction nucleotides: 5. The CDR3 length is 14 residues. CDR3 in amino acids: CASSARQGITEAFF. CDR3 bases: TGTGCCAGCAGCGCCCGACAGGGGATCACTGAAGCTTTCTTT.

The chain joins TRBV6-5 to TRBJ2-3, with a weak D call TRBD1 (5 bases). The length of the CDR3 is 13 residues. Germline values: CDR1 MNHEY, CDR2 SVGAGI. With 5 bases removed from V and 1 base from J, the gap between germline ends came to 7 bases. CDR3 amino acids: CASSETGTDTQYF. Written as DNA, the CDR3 is TGTGCCAGCAGTGAGACAGGCACAGATACGCAGTATTTT.

V is TRBV5-1 and J is TRBJ1-4; 8 nucleotides align to TRBD1. This CDR3 contains 14 residues. The germline gives CDR1 SGHRS, CDR2 YFSETQ. V trimming: 4 bases; J trimming: 4 bases; junction bases outside the gene matches: 3. The DNA of the CDR3 is TGCGCCAGCAGCGCGACAGGGGATAATGAAAAACTGTTTTTT. Protein: CASSATGDNEKLFF.

This chain connects TRBV9 to TRBJ2-7; 10 nucleotides align to TRBD2. The CDR3 is made up of 19 amino acids. Germline V gene lookup returns CDR1 SGDLS and CDR2 YYNGEE. The junction had 16 bases not matched to a gene; V was cut back by 4 bases and J by 0 bases. The chain's CDR3 is CASSFLGSGRSRSSYEQYF. In nucleotides, the CDR3 is TGTGCCAGCAGCTTCCTAGGTAGCGGGAGGTCTAGGAGCTCCTACGAGCAGTACTTC.

The chain couples TRBV5-8 to TRBJ2-5; 10 bases line up with TRBD2. Trimming at V came to 2 bases and at J to 0 bases, leaving 4 bases not matched to a gene. This CDR3 region has 16 residues. Germline CDR1 SGHTS, CDR2 YDEGEE. CDR3 protein: CASSFLAGEYQETQYF. DNA for the CDR3: TGTGCCAGCAGCTTTCTAGCGGGAGAGTACCAAGAGACCCAGTACTTC.

The rearrangement joins TRBV30 to TRBJ2-1; possibly TRBD2 for D (5 bases). Trimming removed 0 bases from V and 9 bases from J, with 9 bases in between. This CDR3 spans 12 amino acids. The germline V gene has CDR1 GTSNPN and CDR2 SVGIG (reference sequence). Here the CDR3 reads CAWSVLGGEQFF. CDR3 bases: TGTGCCTGGAGTGTACTAGGAGGTGAGCAGTTCTTC.

The chain combines TRBV30 with TRBJ1-5; D may be TRBD1 (6 bases). The CDR3 covers 16 residues. Per the germline V gene, CDR1 is GTSNPN and CDR2 is SVGIG (reference sequence). Trimming cost V 2 bases and J 7 bases, with 21 bases left between them. DNA for the CDR3: TGTGCCTGGAGTACGGGGGGGGCCCCTTTAAGACAGCCCCAGCATTTT. This gives the protein CAWSTGGAPLRQPQHF.

This clone was counted once. V gene TRBV27 combines with J gene TRBJ2-1; D is undetermined. V lost 0 bases and J lost 6, with 6 bases in between. The germline V gene encodes CDR1 MNHEY and CDR2 SMNVEV (reference sequence). The CDR3 contains 13 residues. This chain's CDR3 is CASSLSPFNEQFF. In DNA, the CDR3 is TGTGCCAGCAGTTTATCCCCATTCAATGAGCAGTTCTTC.

The genes are TRBV9 and TRBJ1-4; TRBD1 might be the D (6 bases). The CDR3 contains 13 residues. Trimming took off 3 bases at V and 10 bases at J, with 13 bases between the two ends. The V gene's germline CDR1 is SGDLS and CDR2 YYNGEE. CDR3 region: CASSAQGRGKLFF. CDR3 nucleotide sequence: TGTGCCAGCAGCGCACAGGGTCGGGGAAAACTGTTTTTT.